The T cell receptor beta chain under discussion was sequenced for a study of blood T cell repertoires in COVID-19. Study details: Some COVID-19 samples were acute and others convalescent; all came from the United States, Italy and Spain. T cells, B-cell-depleted T cells, or PBMCs provided the cDNA or gDNA that served as material.

Participant reports of clinical history set cohort assignment. For recovered donors of Cohort 3, there were two negative PCRs, clearance, or symptom resolution. The data were produced by immunoSEQ multiplex PCR, yet TCRdb's version contains in-frame clones alone and is incomplete. The profile covers about 240,000 clones, with approximately 90% appearing a single time and roughly 4% taken by the ten largest. The CDR3 length is 15 residues. The germline V gene encodes CDR1 LGHNA and CDR2 YNFKEQ. Between the trimmed V and J ends, which lost 1 base and 2 bases, there was a span of 12 bases. Sequencing input: PBMCs or T cells enriched from blood (not recorded which). The genes are TRBV4-2 and TRBJ2-7; TRBD2 might be the D (6 bases). This clonotype was sampled from a woman in her twenties or thirties who had recovered from COVID-19. The CDR3 DNA sequence: TGTGCCAGCAGCCAAGGAGGCGGGACCGCCTACGAGCAGTACTTC. Its translation: CASSQGGGTAYEQYF.